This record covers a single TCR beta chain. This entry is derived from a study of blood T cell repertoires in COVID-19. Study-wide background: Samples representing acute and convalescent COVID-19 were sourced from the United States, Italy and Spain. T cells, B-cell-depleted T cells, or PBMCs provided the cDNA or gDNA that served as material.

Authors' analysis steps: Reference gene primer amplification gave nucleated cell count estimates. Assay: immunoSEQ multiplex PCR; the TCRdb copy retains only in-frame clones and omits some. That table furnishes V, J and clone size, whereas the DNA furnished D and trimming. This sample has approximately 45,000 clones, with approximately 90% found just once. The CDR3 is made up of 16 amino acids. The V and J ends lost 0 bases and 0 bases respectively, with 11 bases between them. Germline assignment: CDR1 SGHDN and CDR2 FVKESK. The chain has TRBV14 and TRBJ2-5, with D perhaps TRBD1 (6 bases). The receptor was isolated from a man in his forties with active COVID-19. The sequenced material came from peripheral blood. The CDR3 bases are TGTGCCAGCAGCCAAGAGGACAGTGAGTACCAAGAGACCCAGTACTTC. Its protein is CASSQEDSEYQETQYF.